The rows below give T cell receptor beta chains drawn from one sample of a study of shared clonotypes between healthy human individuals. Profiling relied on immunoSEQ multiplex PCR, and the TCRdb table lists in-frame clones only, not all of them. Here the sample spans some 2,000,000 clones, approximately 94% being singletons. Sequencing input: naive CD4+ T cells sorted from blood. The receptors were gathered from a man aged 18-30 years in good health. CDR3s include the opening cysteine and the closing phenylalanine or tryptophan. Clone sizes are given selectively: once, few, many, or a class where the clone is expanded.

V	J	size	CDR3
TRBV30	TRBJ1-5	few	CAWSLRYNQPQHF
TRBV10-3	TRBJ1-4	once	CAISLDQEKLFF
TRBV6-1	TRBJ1-2	-	CASSQTASGYGYTF
TRBV6-5	TRBJ2-1	-	CASSRLAVNEQFF
TRBV2	TRBJ2-5	-	CASSLGETQYF
TRBV25-1	TRBJ2-7	-	CASSEGIETYEQYF
TRBV6-1	TRBJ2-3	-	CASSEGLAASTDTQYF
TRBV18	TRBJ1-6	-	CASSPGSGNSPLHF
TRBV29-1	TRBJ2-7	-	CSVGTKLAGDGEQYF
TRBV29-1	TRBJ1-2	once	CSVEAGSAYGYTF
TRBV5-1	TRBJ1-2	-	CASSLAGGDYGYTF
TRBV30	TRBJ2-1	-	CAWKAGGAHNEQFF
TRBV30	TRBJ1-1	-	CAWGTGLNTEAFF
TRBV5-1	TRBJ1-6	-	CASSREGGNNSPLHF